This T cell receptor (beta chain) was captured in a study of neoadjuvant anti-PD-1 for oral cavity cancer. Some clones are missing from TCRdb's copy, which holds only in-frame ones; the method was immunoSEQ multiplex PCR. The sample has over 65,000 clones; 80% to 90% are singletons. Noted time point: after neoadjuvant nivolumab, at surgical resection. CDR3 length equals 15 residues. Germline CDR1 and CDR2: MGHRA and YSYEKL. V was pared by 10 bases and J by 6 bases, with 10 bases of the junction left unmatched. The sequence derives from a person aged 40 to 85 with oral cavity squamous cell carcinoma. The sample here was PBMCs, taken after nivolumab (anti-PD-1) treatment. The chain has TRBV4-1 and TRBJ1-5, with 12 nucleotides matching TRBD1. The CDR3 region is CATPRDRGPGQPQHF. The CDR3 DNA reads as TGCGCCACCCCAAGGGACAGGGGGCCAGGTCAGCCCCAGCATTTT.